One T cell receptor beta chain is described in this entry. The target antigen is unknown. Every subset had its genomic DNA shared out evenly among several immunoSEQ plates. Generated by immunoSEQ multiplex PCR, the TCRdb table keeps only in-frame clones and is missing some. The sample holds some 2,400,000 clones; around 95% are singletons and the top ten take less than 0.15%. The sample comes from a study of shared clonotypes between healthy human individuals. Naive CD4+ cells were CD45RA-selected; the remaining cells were memory. Study outcomes and limitations: Represented diversity (both genetic and exposure-history) was limited by the small number of donors.

Per germline, CDR1 MDHEN and CDR2 SYDVKM. This CDR3 contains 16 residues. V trimming: 3 bases; J trimming: 0 bases; junction bases outside the gene matches: 7. Sequenced: naive CD4+ T cells sorted from blood. Specified subset: CD45RA+ positively selected. The chain employs TRBV28 and TRBJ2-7; 8 nucleotides agree with TRBD2. The origin of this receptor is a young man in good health. The CDR3 is CASSFGQRGSSYEQYF. DNA for the CDR3: TGTGCCAGCAGTTTTGGACAGCGGGGGAGCTCCTACGAGCAGTACTTC. Variable domain in full (rest from reference TRBV28 and TRBJ2-7): DVKVTQSSRYLVKRTGEKVFLECVQDMDHENMFWYRQDPGLGLRLIYFSYDVKMKEKGDIPEGYSVSREKKERFSLILESASTNQTSMYLCASSFGQRGSSYEQYFGPGTRLTVT.